Listed below are T cell receptor beta chains from one sample, sequenced in a study of blood T cell repertoires in COVID-19. TCRdb keeps only in-frame clones here, not all; method: immunoSEQ multiplex PCR. This repertoire shows 190,000 or so clones, roughly four fifths found once; its top ten account for around a tenth. The sample was PBMCs or T cells enriched from blood (not recorded which). Receptors originate from a man aged 40-49 years who had recovered from COVID-19. CDR3s include the opening cysteine and the closing phenylalanine or tryptophan. A D gene is named only where the DNA matches it firmly. Clone sizes are given selectively: once, few, many, or a class where the clone is expanded.

TRBV6-4	NA	TRBJ1-6	NA	CASSDSNRGSPLHF	TGTGCCAGCAGTGACTCGAATCGGGGTTCACCCCTCCACTTT
TRBV27	NA	TRBJ1-1	NA	CASSLSARAEAFF	TGTGCCAGCAGTTTATCAGCCCGGGCTGAAGCTTTCTTT
TRBV7-9	NA	TRBJ2-2	NA	CASSLLTRDTGELFF	TGTGCCAGCAGCTTACTGACTAGAGACACCGGGGAGCTGTTTTTT
TRBV11-2	few	TRBJ1-1	TRBD1	CASSLGQGTEAFF	TGTGCCAGCAGCTTGGGACAGGGGACTGAAGCTTTCTTT
TRBV9	few	TRBJ2-7	TRBD1	CASSVGDSYEQYF	TGTGCCAGCAGCGTAGGGGACAGCTACGAGCAGTACTTC
TRBV19	few	TRBJ1-2	NA	CASRPTAAFYGYTF	TGTGCCAGTCGACCTACAGCGGCGTTCTATGGCTACACCTTC
TRBV21-1	NA	TRBJ1-4	NA	CATSRVGSKLFF	TGTGCCACCTCACGGGTAGGCTCGAAACTGTTTTTT
TRBV4-2	many	TRBJ1-3	NA	CASSLETASGNTIYF	TGTGCCAGCAGCCTAGAGACAGCCTCTGGAAACACCATATATTTT
TRBV19	few	TRBJ1-2	NA	CASSIAARDYGYTF	TGTGCCAGTAGTATAGCTGCCAGGGACTATGGCTACACCTTC
TRBV2	NA	TRBJ1-5	NA	CASSAFGQFNQPQHF	TGTGCCAGCAGTGCTTTCGGACAGTTCAATCAGCCCCAGCATTTT
TRBV2	NA	TRBJ1-6	TRBD1	CASSVGQGAAPPLHF	TGTGCCAGCAGTGTTGGACAGGGAGCAGCTCCACCCCTCCACTTT
TRBV20-1	NA	TRBJ1-6	TRBD1	CSASRGQLNSPLHF	TGCAGTGCTAGTCGGGGACAGCTTAATTCACCCCTCCACTTT
TRBV11-2	NA	TRBJ1-5	TRBD1	CASSKTGLRSQPQHF	TGTGCCAGCAGCAAGACAGGGTTGCGTAGTCAGCCCCAGCATTTT
TRBV19	NA	TRBJ2-1	NA	CASSIGGGNYNEQFF	TGTGCCAGTAGTATAGGTGGAGGGAACTACAATGAGCAGTTCTTC
TRBV7-9	NA	TRBJ1-1	NA	CASSPWRDTEAFF	TGTGCCAGCAGCCCCTGGAGGGACACTGAAGCTTTCTTT
TRBV2	NA	TRBJ2-2	NA	CASSEQGAGELFF	TGTGCCAGCAGTGAACAGGGTGCCGGGGAGCTGTTTTTT
TRBV18	NA	TRBJ1-1	NA	CASSPFLVKNRRNTEAFF	TGTGCCAGCTCACCATTTCTTGTGAAGAACAGGAGGAACACTGAAGCTTTCTTT
TRBV30	NA	TRBJ1-1	TRBD1	CAWGQGMNTEAFF	TGTGCCTGGGGACAGGGGATGAACACTGAAGCTTTCTTT
TRBV4-1	NA	TRBJ1-5	TRBD1	CASSPRDRESGSNQPQHF	TGCGCCAGCAGCCCCAGGGACAGGGAAAGTGGAAGCAATCAGCCCCAGCATTTT
TRBV7-9	NA	TRBJ2-3	TRBD1	CASSGNTGQGSTDTQYF	TGTGCCAGCAGCGGCAACACGGGACAGGGGAGCACAGATACGCAGTATTTT
TRBV4-1	NA	TRBJ1-6	NA	CASSQTRGYNSPLHF	TGCGCCAGCAGCCAGACACGGGGCTATAATTCACCCCTCCACTTT
TRBV28	NA	TRBJ1-2	NA	CASCPSGVDYGYTF	TGTGCCAGCTGTCCTTCGGGAGTCGACTATGGCTACACCTTC
TRBV9	NA	TRBJ2-7	NA	CASSVWSGGEQYF	TGTGCCAGCAGCGTTTGGAGTGGTGGCGAGCAGTACTTC
TRBV19	few	TRBJ1-2	NA	CAIPPFTPARVHGYTF	TGTGCCATCCCCCCTTTTACCCCAGCTAGAGTCCATGGCTACACCTTC
TRBV6-5	NA	TRBJ1-1	NA	CASGRGVDTEAFF	TGTGCCAGCGGCAGGGGCGTCGACACTGAAGCTTTCTTT
TRBV4-1	once	TRBJ1-2	TRBD1	CASSRDRVSYGYTF	TGCGCCAGCAGCAGGGACAGGGTGAGCTATGGCTACACCTTC
TRBV2	NA	TRBJ1-1	NA	CASSARGGLGTEAFF	TGTGCCAGCAGTGCCAGGGGAGGGCTGGGGACTGAAGCTTTCTTT
TRBV5-1	NA	TRBJ1-1	TRBD1	CASSFSQGAQTEAFF	TGCGCCAGCAGCTTTTCCCAGGGGGCGCAGACTGAAGCTTTCTTT
TRBV24-1	NA	TRBJ1-1	TRBD1	CATRGDRANTEAFF	TGTGCCACCAGGGGGGACAGGGCCAACACTGAAGCTTTCTTT
TRBV5-1	NA	TRBJ2-2	TRBD2	CASSLVAGVNTGELFF	TGCGCCAGCAGCTTAGTAGCGGGAGTAAACACCGGGGAGCTGTTTTTT
TRBV27	few	TRBJ1-2	TRBD1	CASSRDRGLPGGYTF	TGTGCCAGCAGCCGAGACAGGGGGCTACCTGGTGGCTACACCTTC
TRBV2	many	TRBJ2-1	NA	CASSQGAGHSFF	TGTGCCAGCAGTCAAGGGGCAGGACATTCGTTCTTC
TRBV27	NA	TRBJ1-1	NA	CASNMGGLTNTEAFF	TGTGCCAGTAATATGGGGGGTCTCACAAACACTGAAGCTTTCTTT